These 10 T cell receptor beta chains were all obtained from the same sample, sequenced in a study of cytomegalovirus exposure and HLA in healthy donors. The primer mix had 60 Vbeta and 13 Jbeta primers. The repertoire was sequenced with immunoSEQ multiplex PCR; TCRdb's copy has only in-frame clones and lacks some. The sample contains 130,000 to 150,000 clones, less than 85% of which appear only once. Material for sequencing was PBMCs. Source of these receptors: a woman in her forties or fifties in good health and CMV-seropositive.

The V gene is TRBV5-8, the J gene TRBJ2-3; D is unclear. V was cut by 1 base and J by 8 bases, with 5 bases left in between. The CDR3 length is 11 residues. Germline V gene data show CDR1 as SGHTS and CDR2 as YDEGEE. CDR3 amino acids: CASSLSGTQYF. In DNA, the CDR3 is TGTGCCAGCAGCTTGTCGGGTACGCAGTATTTT.

The chain links TRBV6-1 to TRBJ2-7; 8 nucleotides line up with TRBD1. Losses at the gene ends were 7 bases for V and 4 bases for J; bases not matched to a gene: 12. This CDR3 spans 15 amino acids. Germline V gives CDR1 MNHNS, CDR2 SASEGT. DNA for the CDR3: TGTGCCAGCATCACTCTGGGGGACAGGTTATACGAGCAGTACTTC. Its protein product is CASITLGDRLYEQYF.

This sequence joins TRBV11-2 and TRBJ1-1, with a tentative D call TRBD1 (6 bases). Trimming removed 1 base at V and 4 bases at J, with 7 bases between. Germline V lookup: CDR1 SGHAT, CDR2 FQNNGV. There are 13 residues in the CDR3. The CDR3 region is CASSLGDITEAFF. The CDR3 DNA follows: TGTGCCAGCAGCTTAGGGGACATCACTGAAGCTTTCTTT.

The rearrangement uses TRBV11-2 and TRBJ1-1, with D perhaps TRBD1 (5 bases). Trimming cost V 7 bases and J 1 base, with 10 bases left between them. Germline V gene sequence: CDR1 SGHAT, CDR2 FQNNGV. This CDR3 contains 13 residues. CDR3 nucleotide sequence: TGTGCCAGCATCGGCCAGGGGAACACTGAAGCTTTCTTT. Amino acids: CASIGQGNTEAFF.

The chain joins TRBV7-6 to TRBJ1-1; maybe TRBD1 (5 bases). The germline gives CDR1 SGHVS, CDR2 FNYEAQ. The CDR3 has 14 residues. Trimming cost V 1 base and J 1 base, with 7 bases left between them. CDR3: CASSLGGGNTEAFF. CDR3 nucleotides: TGTGCCAGCAGCTTAGGGGGCGGGAACACTGAAGCTTTCTTT.

The J gene is TRBJ1-2, the V gene TRBV7-9; D gene ambiguous. CDR1 is SEHNR and CDR2 is FQNEAQ in the germline V gene (reference sequence). Deletions cut 5 bases from V and 4 bases from J, with 17 bases between. CDR3 length: 15 amino acids. CDR3 sequence (DNA): TGTGCCAGCAGCGCAACTGGGCGGGCGCCCTATGGCTACACCTTC. As protein: CASSATGRAPYGYTF.

The DNA of the CDR3 is TGTGCCAGCAGTGTGACTAGCGGGGCCAACGAGCAGTACTTC. Protein product: CASSVTSGANEQYF. The rearrangement links TRBV6-1 to TRBJ2-7, with TRBD2 matching 11 bases. The junction had 4 bases not matched to a gene; V was cut back by 4 bases and J by 5 bases. Germline V gene data show CDR1 as MNHNS and CDR2 as SASEGT. CDR3 length: 14 amino acids.

The chain joins TRBV19 to TRBJ1-3, with D unclear. The V gene's germline CDR1 is LNHDA and CDR2 SQIVND (reference sequence). This CDR3 spans 14 amino acids. The ends were cut back, 7 bases at V and 4 bases at J, with 14 bases in the middle. The CDR3 bases are TGTGCCAGTACCTCTTTTAGATCCGGAAACACCATATATTTT. Residues: CASTSFRSGNTIYF.

The chain joins TRBV7-3 to TRBJ2-5, with a possible D match to TRBD2 (6 bases). This CDR3 region has 14 residues. Germline assignment: CDR1 SGHTA and CDR2 FQGTGA. Trimming left V 5 bases short and J 4 bases short, with 14 bases between. As DNA, the CDR3 is TGTGCCAGCAGCCCTGGACTAAGCGGAGAGACCCAGTACTTC. Amino acid sequence: CASSPGLSGETQYF.

This clone was seen only a few times. The chain employs TRBV15 and TRBJ2-1, with D tentatively TRBD1 (5 bases). Germline V lookup: CDR1 LNHNV, CDR2 YYDKDF (reference sequence). Trimming took off 0 bases at V and 2 bases at J, with 8 bases between the two ends. The CDR3 is 15 amino acids. In DNA form, the CDR3 reads TGTGCCACCAGCAGAGACCAGGGCGCCTACAATGAGCAGTTCTTC. Amino acids: CATSRDQGAYNEQFF.